This TCR beta chain was retrieved from a study of OX40 agonist ivuxolimab in advanced cancers. Notes on the study in general: Among the lowest peripheral clonal expansion occurred in 0.1-3.0 mg/kg partial responders. Clones of CD4+ and CD8+ blood T cells grew by week 6 at doses of 0.1 to 3.0 mg/kg.

TCRdb's copy holds only in-frame clones and misses some; the assay was immunoSEQ multiplex PCR. The sample holds tens of thousands of clones, 75% to 90% seen once. About this clone: Its matching antigen is unknown.

V shed 6 bases and J 1 base; nucleotides not matched to a gene: 5. CDR3 length: 14 residues. Germline V gene sequence: CDR1 MDHEN, CDR2 SYDVKM. Specimen: CD4+ or CD8+ T cells sorted from blood, collected in a trial of the OX40 agonist ivuxolimab. The chain employs TRBV28 and TRBJ2-7, with 8 bases lining up with TRBD1. The source is an adult with an advanced solid tumor such as melanoma, head and neck, liver or kidney cancer. The CDR3 DNA reads TGTGCCAGCAGGACGACAGGGGCTTCCTACGAGCAGTACTTC. This encodes CASRTTGASYEQYF. The full variable domain, with the rest looked up from reference TRBV28 and TRBJ2-7, is DVKVTQSSRYLVKRTGEKVFLECVQDMDHENMFWYRQDPGLGLRLIYFSYDVKMKEKGDIPEGYSVSREKKERFSLILESASTNQTSMYLCASRTTGASYEQYFGPGTRLTVT.